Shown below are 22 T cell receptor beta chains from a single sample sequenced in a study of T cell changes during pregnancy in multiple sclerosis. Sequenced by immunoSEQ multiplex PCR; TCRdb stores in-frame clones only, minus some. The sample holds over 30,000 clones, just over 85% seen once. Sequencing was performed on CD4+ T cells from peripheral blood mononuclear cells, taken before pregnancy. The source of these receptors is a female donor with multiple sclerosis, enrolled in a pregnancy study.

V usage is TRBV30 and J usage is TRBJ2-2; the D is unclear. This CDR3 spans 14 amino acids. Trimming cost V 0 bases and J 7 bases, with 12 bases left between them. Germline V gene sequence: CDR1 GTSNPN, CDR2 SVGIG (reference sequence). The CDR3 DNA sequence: TGTGCCTGGAGTGTAAGCGTCCGGAGCGGGGAGCTGTTTTTT. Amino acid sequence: CAWSVSVRSGELFF.

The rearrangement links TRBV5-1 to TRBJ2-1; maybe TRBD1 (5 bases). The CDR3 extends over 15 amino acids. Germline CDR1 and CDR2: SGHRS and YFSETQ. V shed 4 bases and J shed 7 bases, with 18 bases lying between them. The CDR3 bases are TGCGCCAGCAGCCTGGAATCAGGGCGTGGGAATGAGCAGTTCTTC. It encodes CASSLESGRGNEQFF.

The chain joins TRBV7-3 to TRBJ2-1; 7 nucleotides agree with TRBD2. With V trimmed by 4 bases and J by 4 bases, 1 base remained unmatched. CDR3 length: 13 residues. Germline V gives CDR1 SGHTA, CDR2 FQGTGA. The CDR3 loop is CASSSGLYNEQFF. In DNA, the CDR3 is TGTGCCAGCAGCTCGGGACTATACAATGAGCAGTTCTTC.

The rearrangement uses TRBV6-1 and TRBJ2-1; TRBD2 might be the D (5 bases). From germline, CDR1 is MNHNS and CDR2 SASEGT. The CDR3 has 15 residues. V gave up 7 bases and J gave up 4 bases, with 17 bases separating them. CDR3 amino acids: CASNLDPGGYNEQFF. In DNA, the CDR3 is TGTGCCAGCAACCTAGACCCTGGCGGGTACAATGAGCAGTTCTTC.

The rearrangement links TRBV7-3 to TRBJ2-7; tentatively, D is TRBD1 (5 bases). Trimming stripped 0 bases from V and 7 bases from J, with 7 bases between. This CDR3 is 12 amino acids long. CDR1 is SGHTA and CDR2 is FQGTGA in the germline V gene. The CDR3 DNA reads TGTGCCAGCAGCTTAACGGCAGGGGAGCAGTACTTC. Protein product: CASSLTAGEQYF.

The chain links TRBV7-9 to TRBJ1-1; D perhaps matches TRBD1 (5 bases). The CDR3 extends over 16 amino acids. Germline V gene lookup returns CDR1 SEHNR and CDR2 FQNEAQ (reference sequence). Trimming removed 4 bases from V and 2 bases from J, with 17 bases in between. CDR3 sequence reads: CASSSPFLRVNTEAFF. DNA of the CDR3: TGTGCCAGCAGCTCCCCTTTCCTCAGGGTTAACACTGAAGCTTTCTTT.

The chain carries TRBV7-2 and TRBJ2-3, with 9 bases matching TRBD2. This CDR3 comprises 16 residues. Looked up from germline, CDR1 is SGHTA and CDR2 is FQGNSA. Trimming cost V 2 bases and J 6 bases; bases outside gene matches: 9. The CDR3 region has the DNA TGTGCCAGCAGCTTATTGGGTAGCGGGAGCCGGGATACGCAGTATTTT. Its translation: CASSLLGSGSRDTQYF.

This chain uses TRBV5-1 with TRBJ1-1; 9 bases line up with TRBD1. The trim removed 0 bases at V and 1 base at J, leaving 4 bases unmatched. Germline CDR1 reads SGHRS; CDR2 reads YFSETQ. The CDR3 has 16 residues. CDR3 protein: CASSLGDRAPNTEAFF. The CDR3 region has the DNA TGCGCCAGCAGCTTGGGGGACAGGGCCCCGAACACTGAAGCTTTCTTT.

Here the CDR3 reads CASSENPGQGEREKLFF. The CDR3 DNA reads as TGCGCCAGCAGTGAGAATCCAGGACAGGGGGAACGGGAAAAACTGTTTTTT. The rearrangement joins TRBV10-1 to TRBJ1-4; 10 bases agree with TRBD1. V dropped 2 bases and J dropped 8; count of bases not matched to a gene: 11. Germline V CDR1 and CDR2: WNHNN, SYGVQD (reference sequence). CDR3 length: 17 residues.

CDR3 bases: TGTGCTAGTGGTTTAGAGGATGAGCAGTTCTTC. Protein: CASGLEDEQFF. J is TRBJ2-1 and V is TRBV12-5, with unresolved D. CDR1 and CDR2 from the germline V gene are LGHNT and FRNRAP. The V end was cut by 3 bases, the J end by 8 bases, with 5 bases between. This CDR3 has 11 amino acids.

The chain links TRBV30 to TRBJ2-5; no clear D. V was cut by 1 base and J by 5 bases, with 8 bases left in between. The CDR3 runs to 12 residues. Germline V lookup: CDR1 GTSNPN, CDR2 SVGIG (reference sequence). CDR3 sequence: CAWSERRETQYF. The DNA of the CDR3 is TGTGCCTGGAGTGAGCGCCGGGAGACCCAGTACTTC. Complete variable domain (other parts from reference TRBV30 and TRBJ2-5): SQTIHQWPATLVQPVGSPLSLECTVEGTSNPNLYWYRQAAGRGLQLLFYSVGIGQISSEVPQNLSASRPQDRQFILSSKKLLLSDSGFYLCAWSERRETQYFGPGTRLLVL.

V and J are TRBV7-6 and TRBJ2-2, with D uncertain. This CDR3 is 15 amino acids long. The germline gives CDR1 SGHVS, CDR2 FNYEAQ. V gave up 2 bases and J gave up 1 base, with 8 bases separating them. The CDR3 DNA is TGTGCCAGCAGCTTATCGTACAGGAACACCGGGGAGCTGTTTTTT. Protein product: CASSLSYRNTGELFF.

This CDR3 is CASRQLHYGYTF. In DNA, the CDR3 is TGTGCCAGTAGACAGTTGCACTATGGCTACACCTTC. This rearrangement joins TRBV19 to TRBJ1-2; D gene unclear. Germline V gives CDR1 LNHDA, CDR2 SQIVND (reference sequence). The CDR3 totals 12 residues. Between the trimmed V and J ends, which lost 6 bases and 3 bases, there was a span of 8 bases. Drawing the rest from reference TRBV19 and TRBJ1-2, the complete variable domain is DGGITQSPKYLFRKEGQNVTLSCEQNLNHDAMYWYRQDPGQGLRLIYYSQIVNDFQKGDIAEGYSVSREKKESFPLTVTSAQKNPTAFYLCASRQLHYGYTFGSGTRLTVV.

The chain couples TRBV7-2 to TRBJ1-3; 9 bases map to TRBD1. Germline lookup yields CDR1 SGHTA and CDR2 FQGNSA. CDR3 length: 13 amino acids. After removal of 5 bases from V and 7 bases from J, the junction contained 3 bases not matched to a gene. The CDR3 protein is CASSADRGNTIYF. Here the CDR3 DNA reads TGTGCCAGCAGCGCGGACAGGGGTAACACCATATATTTT.

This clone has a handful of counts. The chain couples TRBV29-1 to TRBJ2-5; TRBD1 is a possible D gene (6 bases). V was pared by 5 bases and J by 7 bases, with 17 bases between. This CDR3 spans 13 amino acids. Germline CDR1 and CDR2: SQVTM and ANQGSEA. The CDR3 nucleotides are TGCAGCGTTCGGGACATCACAGGAGTGACCCAGTACTTC. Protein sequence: CSVRDITGVTQYF. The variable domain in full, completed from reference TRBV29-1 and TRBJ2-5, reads SAVISQKPSRDICQRGTSLTIQCQVDSQVTMMFWYRQQPGQSLTLIATANQGSEATYESGFVIDKFPISRPNLTFSTLTVSNMSPEDSSIYLCSVRDITGVTQYFGPGTRLLVL.

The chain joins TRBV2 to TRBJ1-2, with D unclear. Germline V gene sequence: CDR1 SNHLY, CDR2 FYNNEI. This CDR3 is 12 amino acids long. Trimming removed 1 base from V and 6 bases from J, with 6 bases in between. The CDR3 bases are TGTGCCAGCAGTGAAGGTACAGATGGCTACACCTTC. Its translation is CASSEGTDGYTF.

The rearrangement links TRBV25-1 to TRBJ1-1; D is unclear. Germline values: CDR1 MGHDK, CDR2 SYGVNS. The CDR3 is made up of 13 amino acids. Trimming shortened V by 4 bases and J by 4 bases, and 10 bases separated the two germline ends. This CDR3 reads CASSGQTATEAFF. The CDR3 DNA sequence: TGTGCCAGCAGTGGCCAGACTGCCACTGAAGCTTTCTTT.

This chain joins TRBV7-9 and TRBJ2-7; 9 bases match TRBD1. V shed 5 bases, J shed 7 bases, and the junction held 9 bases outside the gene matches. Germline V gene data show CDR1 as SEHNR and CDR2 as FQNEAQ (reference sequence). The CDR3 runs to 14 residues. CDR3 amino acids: CASSLPRDREEQYF. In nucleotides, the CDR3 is TGTGCCAGCAGCCTACCCCGGGACAGGGAAGAGCAGTACTTC.

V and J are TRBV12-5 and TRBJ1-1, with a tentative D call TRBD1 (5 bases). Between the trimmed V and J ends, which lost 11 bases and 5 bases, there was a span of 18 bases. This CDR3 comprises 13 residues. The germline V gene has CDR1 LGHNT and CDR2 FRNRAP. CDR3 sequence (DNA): TGTGCTTCTGCCAGGGACTTTAGAACTGAAGCTTTCTTT. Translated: CASARDFRTEAFF.

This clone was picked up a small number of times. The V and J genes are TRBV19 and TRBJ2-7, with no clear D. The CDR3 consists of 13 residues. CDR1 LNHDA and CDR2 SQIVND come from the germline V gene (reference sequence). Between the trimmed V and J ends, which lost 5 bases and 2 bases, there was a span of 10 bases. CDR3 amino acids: CASSGQHAYEQYF. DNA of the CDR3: TGTGCCAGTAGTGGGCAGCACGCCTACGAGCAGTACTTC.

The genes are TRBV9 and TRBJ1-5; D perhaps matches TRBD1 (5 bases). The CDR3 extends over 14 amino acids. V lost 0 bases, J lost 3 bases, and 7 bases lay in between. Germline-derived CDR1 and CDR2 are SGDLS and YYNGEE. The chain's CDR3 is CASSVGGVNQPQHF. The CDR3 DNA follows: TGTGCCAGCAGCGTAGGGGGGGTCAATCAGCCCCAGCATTTT.

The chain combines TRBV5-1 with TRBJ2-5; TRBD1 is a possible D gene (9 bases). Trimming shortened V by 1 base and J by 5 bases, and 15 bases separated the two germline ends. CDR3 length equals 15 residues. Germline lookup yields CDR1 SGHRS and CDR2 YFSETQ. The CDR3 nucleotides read TGCGCCAGCAGCTTGAGTAGCGGGACAGGGGAGACCCAGTACTTC. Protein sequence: CASSLSSGTGETQYF.